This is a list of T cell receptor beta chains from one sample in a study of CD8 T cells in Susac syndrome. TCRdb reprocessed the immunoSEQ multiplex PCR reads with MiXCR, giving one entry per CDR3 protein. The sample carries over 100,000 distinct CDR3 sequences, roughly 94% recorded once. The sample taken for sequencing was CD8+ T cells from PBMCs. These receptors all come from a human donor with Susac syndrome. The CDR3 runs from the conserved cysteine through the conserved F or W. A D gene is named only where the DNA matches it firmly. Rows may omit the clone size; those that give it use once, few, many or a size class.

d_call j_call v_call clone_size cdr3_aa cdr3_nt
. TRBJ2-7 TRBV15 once CATRRKDSSYEQYF TGTGCCACCAGACGTAAGGACAGCTCCTACGAGCAGTACTTC
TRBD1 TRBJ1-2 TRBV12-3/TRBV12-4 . CASSLFIGGAGAGGYTF TGTGCCAGCAGTTTGTTTATAGGGGGCGCCGGGGCCGGTGGCTACACCTTC
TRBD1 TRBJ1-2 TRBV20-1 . CSARDFDRGSYTF TGCAGTGCTAGAGATTTCGACAGGGGAAGCTACACCTTC
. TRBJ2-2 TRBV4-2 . CASSHRGDTGELFF TGTGCCAGCAGCCACAGGGGAGACACCGGGGAGCTGTTTTTT
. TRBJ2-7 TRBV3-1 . CASSPGLQYEQYF TGTGCCAGCAGCCCCGGACTACAATACGAGCAGTACTTC
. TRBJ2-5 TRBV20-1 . CSASNRAQETQYF TGCAGTGCTAGCAACAGGGCCCAAGAGACCCAGTACTTC
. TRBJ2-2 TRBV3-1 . CASSQESGGELFF TGTGCCAGCAGCCAAGAATCTGGGGGGGAGCTGTTTTTT
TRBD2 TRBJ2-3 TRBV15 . CATSPTSGGTDTQYF TGTGCCACCAGCCCCACTAGCGGGGGCACAGATACGCAGTATTTT
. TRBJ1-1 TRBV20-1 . CSARGGSEAFF TGCAGTGCTAGAGGGGGATCTGAAGCTTTCTTT
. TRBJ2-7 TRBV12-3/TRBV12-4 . CASRSPGAPSYEQYF TGTGCCAGCAGATCCCCGGGGGCCCCCTCCTACGAGCAGTACTTC
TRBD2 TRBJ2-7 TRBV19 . CASSSGGGPSYEQYF TGTGCCAGTAGTTCCGGGGGGGGGCCCTCCTACGAGCAGTACTTC
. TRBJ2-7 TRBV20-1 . CSAPRQNYEQYF TGCAGTGCTCCTCGACAGAACTACGAGCAGTACTTC
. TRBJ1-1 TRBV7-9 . CASSPTDFWNTEAFF TGTGCCAGCAGCCCTACGGATTTTTGGAACACTGAAGCTTTCTTT
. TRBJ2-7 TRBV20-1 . CSARDLQGSSYEQYF TGCAGTGCTAGAGATCTTCAGGGGAGCTCCTACGAGCAGTACTTC
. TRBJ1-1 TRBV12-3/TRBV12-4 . CASSRQAYTEAFF TGTGCCAGCAGTAGGCAGGCTTACACTGAAGCTTTCTTT
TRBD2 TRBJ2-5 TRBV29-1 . CSVEAGGTSGSQETQYF TGCAGCGTTGAAGCGGGGGGGACTAGCGGGTCCCAAGAGACCCAGTACTTC
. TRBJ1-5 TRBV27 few CASSLGTSNQPQHF TGTGCCAGCAGTTTAGGGACATCTAATCAGCCCCAGCATTTT
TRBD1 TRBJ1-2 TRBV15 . CATSWDRGHNGYTF TGTGCCACCAGCTGGGACAGGGGGCACAATGGCTACACCTTC
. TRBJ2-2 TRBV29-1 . CSVVRNTGELFF TGCAGCGTTGTCAGAAACACCGGGGAGCTGTTTTTT
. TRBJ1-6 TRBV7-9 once CASSLENSPLHF TGTGCCAGCAGCTTAGAGAATTCACCCCTCCACTTT
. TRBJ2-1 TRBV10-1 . CASSETDSSRDEQFF TGCGCCAGCAGTGAGACCGACTCTTCCCGCGATGAGCAGTTCTTC
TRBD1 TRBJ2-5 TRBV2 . CASSRNRGRETQYF TGTGCCAGCAGTCGTAACAGGGGGCGGGAGACCCAGTACTTC
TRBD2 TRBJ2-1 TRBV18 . CASSPPGGLEQFF TGTGCCAGCTCACCCCCGGGGGGGCTTGAGCAGTTCTTC
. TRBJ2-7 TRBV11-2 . CASSGGWGDYEQYF TGTGCCAGCAGCGGCGGGTGGGGAGACTACGAGCAGTACTTC
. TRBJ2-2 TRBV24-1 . CATSDSLTGELFF TGTGCCACCAGTGATTCCCTTACCGGGGAGCTGTTTTTT
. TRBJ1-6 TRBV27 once CASSFRGDYSPLHF TGTGCCAGCAGTTTCCGAGGGGATTATTCACCCCTCCACTTT
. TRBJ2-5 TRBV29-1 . CSVEAPPGTQYF TGCAGCGTTGAGGCTCCCCCGGGGACCCAGTACTTC
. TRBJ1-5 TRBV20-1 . CSADPGVGQPQHF TGCAGTGCCGACCCAGGGGTAGGTCAGCCCCAGCATTTT
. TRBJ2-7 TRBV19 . CASSSPTSYEQYF TGTGCCAGTAGTTCCCCGACCTCCTACGAGCAGTACTTC
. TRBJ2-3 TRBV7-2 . CASSAVLQGTQYF TGTGCCAGCAGCGCGGTCCTCCAGGGAACGCAGTATTTT
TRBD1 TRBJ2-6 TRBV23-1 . CASSHDWDRGTGGANVLTF TGCGCCAGCAGTCATGACTGGGACAGGGGGACAGGAGGGGCCAACGTCCTGACTTTC
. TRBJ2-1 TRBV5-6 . CASSWLAANEQFF TGTGCCAGCAGCTGGTTAGCGGCCAATGAGCAGTTCTTC
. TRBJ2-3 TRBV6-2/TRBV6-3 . CASSSGGTDTQYF TGTGCCAGCAGTTCGGGTGGGACAGATACGCAGTATTTT
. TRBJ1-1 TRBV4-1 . CASSQGRLNTEAFF TGCGCCAGCAGCCAAGGGCGGTTGAACACTGAAGCTTTCTTT
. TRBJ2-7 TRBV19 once CASSLGHPYEQYF TGTGCCAGCTCCCTGGGACACCCCTACGAGCAGTACTTC
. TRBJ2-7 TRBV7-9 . CASSLEGSAYEQYF TGTGCCAGCAGCTTAGAGGGGTCAGCCTACGAGCAGTACTTC
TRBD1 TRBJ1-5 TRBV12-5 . CASGLADRARQPQHF TGTGCTAGTGGTCTCGCGGACAGGGCAAGACAGCCCCAGCATTTT
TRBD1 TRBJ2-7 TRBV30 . CAHWDRGEQYF TGTGCCCATTGGGACAGGGGCGAGCAGTACTTC
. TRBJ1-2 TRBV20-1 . CSASPSVNYGYTF TGCAGTGCTAGCCCCTCAGTAAACTATGGCTACACCTTC
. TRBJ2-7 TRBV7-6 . CASSLARGGSYEQYF TGTGCCAGCAGCTTAGCGAGGGGGGGCTCCTACGAGCAGTACTTC
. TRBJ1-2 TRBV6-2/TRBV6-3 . CASSLTENYGYTF TGTGCCAGCAGTTTAACAGAGAACTATGGCTACACCTTC
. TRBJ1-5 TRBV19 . CASSSGARPQHF TGTGCCAGTAGTTCAGGGGCCCGGCCCCAGCATTTT
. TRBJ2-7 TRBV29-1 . CSVDAGYEQYF TGCAGCGTTGACGCCGGTTACGAGCAGTACTTC
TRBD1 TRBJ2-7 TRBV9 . CASSGGQGAHEQYF TGTGCCAGCAGCGGCGGACAGGGGGCCCACGAGCAGTACTTC
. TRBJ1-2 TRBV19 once CASSIGDGYTF TGTGCCAGTAGTATCGGTGATGGCTACACCTTC
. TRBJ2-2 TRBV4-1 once CASSHPGGTGELFF TGCGCCAGCAGCCACCCTGGAGGCACCGGGGAGCTGTTTTTT
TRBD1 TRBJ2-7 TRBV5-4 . CASSLRTGGGYEQYF TGTGCCAGCAGCCTTCGGACAGGGGGCGGCTACGAGCAGTACTTC
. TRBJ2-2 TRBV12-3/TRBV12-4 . CASRVGTGELFF TGTGCCAGCCGGGTGGGCACCGGGGAGCTGTTTTTT
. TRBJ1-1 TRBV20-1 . CSARAVGRPGEAFF TGCAGTGCTAGGGCTGTTGGCAGGCCCGGTGAAGCTTTCTTT
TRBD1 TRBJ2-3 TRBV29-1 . CSVETGDESSTDTQYF TGCAGCGTTGAAACAGGGGACGAATCTAGCACAGATACGCAGTATTTT